The 21 T cell receptor beta chains presented below share a single source sample, sequenced in a study of cytotoxic CD8 clonotypes in ibrutinib-treated CLL. The protocol was immunoSEQ multiplex PCR, while the TCRdb copy is restricted to in-frame clones and leaves out a portion. The sample has about 120,000 clones; 45% to 65% are singletons. Sample: PBMCs, taken after 24 months of ibrutinib treatment. All receptors derive from a human donor with chronic lymphocytic leukemia.

The chain carries TRBV28 and TRBJ1-4, with 9 bases identical to TRBD1. V was pared by 5 bases and J by 5 bases, with 6 bases of the junction left unmatched. In germline, CDR1 is MDHEN, CDR2 SYDVKM. The CDR3 sequence is 15 residues long. The CDR3 loop is CASSISTGGNEKLFF. CDR3 nucleotides: TGTGCCAGCAGTATCTCCACAGGGGGCAATGAAAAACTGTTTTTT.

V and J are TRBV10-1 and TRBJ2-2; D possibly corresponds to TRBD1 (5 bases). V lost 7 bases, J lost 4 bases, and 10 bases lay in between. The CDR3 has 13 amino acids. Germline V gene lookup returns CDR1 WNHNN and CDR2 SYGVQD (reference sequence). The CDR3 here is CASTETVTGELFF. The CDR3 nucleotides are TGCGCCAGCACCGAGACAGTCACCGGGGAGCTGTTTTTT.

This CDR3 is CASGQSNYGYTF. DNA of the CDR3: TGTGCCAGCGGACAGTCTAACTATGGCTACACCTTC. This chain links TRBV27 with TRBJ1-2, with a possible D match to TRBD1 (6 bases). The CDR3 contains 12 residues. Trimming stripped 8 bases from V and 0 bases from J, with 7 bases between. In germline, CDR1 is MNHEY, CDR2 SMNVEV (reference sequence).

The chain has TRBV28 and TRBJ2-7, with D unresolved. Germline CDR1 MDHEN, CDR2 SYDVKM. V lost 2 bases to trimming and J lost 3 bases, with 8 bases between them. The CDR3 extends over 13 amino acids. For the CDR3, the DNA is TGTGCCAGCAGTTTAGCAGATATCTACGAGCAGTACTTC. Residues: CASSLADIYEQYF.

The chain links TRBV5-4 to TRBJ1-4; TRBD1 matches at 9 bases. The CDR3 contains 15 residues. CDR1 and CDR2 from the germline V gene are SGHNT and YYREEE (reference sequence). Trimming at V came to 0 bases and at J to 5 bases, leaving 2 bases not matched to a gene. CDR3 protein: CASSLAGTGNEKLFF. In nucleotides, the CDR3 is TGTGCCAGCAGCTTGGCCGGGACAGGGAATGAAAAACTGTTTTTT.

The rearrangement joins TRBV7-3 to TRBJ2-7, with 7 bases that match TRBD1. The CDR3 totals 12 residues. The germline V gene encodes CDR1 SGHTA and CDR2 FQGTGA. V lost 5 bases to trimming and J lost 7 bases; unmatched junction nucleotides: 5. Here the CDR3 DNA reads TGTGCCAGCAGCCAAGGGGGCGGGGAGCAGTACTTC. It is translated as CASSQGGGEQYF.

The gene calls are TRBV7-3 and TRBJ2-7, with no clear D. Germline V CDR1 and CDR2: SGHTA, FQGTGA. Trimming removed 5 bases at V and 0 bases at J, with 14 bases between. The CDR3 runs to 15 residues. In DNA form, the CDR3 reads TGTGCCAGCAGCCCCGGCGGTACGCGCTCCTACGAGCAGTACTTC. It codes for CASSPGGTRSYEQYF.

This clone has only a few counts. V and J are TRBV6-6 and TRBJ2-7; 7 positions match TRBD2. Germline V gene data show CDR1 as MNHNY and CDR2 as SVGAGI (reference sequence). This CDR3 region has 13 residues. After removal of 5 bases from V and 2 bases from J, the junction contained 3 bases not matched to a gene. The CDR3 loop reads CASSTGTTYEQYF. The DNA for the CDR3 is TGTGCCAGCAGTACCGGGACTACCTACGAGCAGTACTTC.

This clone has more than one count but fewer than ten. The chain carries TRBV7-8 and TRBJ2-1; D is uncertain. The V gene's germline CDR1 is SGHVS and CDR2 FQNEAQ. V was trimmed by 6 bases and J by 0 bases, leaving 9 bases between them. This CDR3 is 14 amino acids long. CDR3 protein: CASSHSSSYNEQFF. The CDR3 region has the DNA TGTGCCAGCAGTCACTCGAGCTCCTACAATGAGCAGTTCTTC.

The chain has TRBV27 and TRBJ2-5; perhaps D is TRBD1 or TRBD2 (5 bases each). Trimming removed 3 bases from V and 0 bases from J, with 17 bases in between. Germline V gives CDR1 MNHEY, CDR2 SMNVEV (reference sequence). This CDR3 contains 17 residues. CDR3 nucleotide sequence: TGTGCCAGCAGTTTCTGGGGGACCGGTCGGTACCAAGAGACCCAGTACTTC. Translation gives CASSFWGTGRYQETQYF.

The chain combines TRBV7-9 with TRBJ2-2; the match to TRBD1 covers 7 bases. Per the germline V gene, CDR1 is SEHNR and CDR2 is FQNEAQ (reference sequence). The CDR3 length is 15 residues. V dropped 5 bases and J dropped 4; count of bases not matched to a gene: 7. The CDR3 loop is CASSARGQTTGELFF. CDR3 bases: TGTGCCAGCAGCGCCCGGGGACAGACCACCGGGGAGCTGTTTTTT.

In this sample, this clone turned up many times. Other DNA sequences in this specimen translate into the identical CDR3. The chain is built from TRBV30 and TRBJ1-1, with D possibly matching TRBD1 (5 bases). Germline V gives CDR1 GTSNPN, CDR2 SVGIG (reference sequence). The CDR3 loop spans 11 amino acids. V lost 3 bases and J 11 bases, leaving 13 bases between the germline ends. CDR3 in amino acids: CAWSPTREAFF. The CDR3, as DNA: TGTGCCTGGAGCCCTACCAGGGAGGCTTTCTTT. Looking up the rest from reference TRBV30 and TRBJ1-1 gives the full variable domain: SQTIHQWPATLVQPVGSPLSLECTVEGTSNPNLYWYRQAAGRGLQLLFYSVGIGQISSEVPQNLSASRPQDRQFILSSKKLLLSDSGFYLCAWSPTREAFFGQGTRLTVV.

Written as DNA, the CDR3 is TGTGCCTGGAGTTACCGGGACAGGGATGGGAATGAGCAGTTCTTC. This codes for CAWSYRDRDGNEQFF. The chain employs TRBV30 and TRBJ2-1; TRBD1 agrees at 9 bases. Germline-derived CDR1 and CDR2 are GTSNPN and SVGIG (reference sequence). There are 15 residues in the CDR3. Losses at the gene ends were 2 bases for V and 7 bases for J; bases not matched to a gene: 9.

The chain employs TRBV2 and TRBJ1-5; D might be TRBD1 (5 bases). This CDR3 is built from 13 residues. V shed 7 bases and J shed 6 bases, with 13 bases lying between them. Germline V lookup: CDR1 SNHLY, CDR2 FYNNEI. CDR3 residues: CASIRGSGQPQHF. The DNA for the CDR3 is TGTGCCAGCATCCGGGGGTCGGGTCAGCCCCAGCATTTT.

V usage is TRBV6-5 and J usage is TRBJ2-3; possibly TRBD1 or TRBD2 for D (5 bases each). V was pared by 7 bases and J by 3 bases, with 14 bases between. Germline V CDR1 and CDR2: MNHEY, SVGAGI. The CDR3 has 14 residues. The chain's CDR3 is CASNGTPQTDTQYF. DNA for the CDR3: TGTGCCAGCAACGGGACCCCCCAGACAGATACGCAGTATTTT.

This clone was seen more than once but under ten times. V gene TRBV4-1 combines with J gene TRBJ1-6; 7 bases fit TRBD1. The V and J ends lost 6 bases and 5 bases, in that order; junction bases with no gene match: 10. This CDR3 has 16 amino acids. The germline CDR1 and CDR2 sequences are MGHRA and YSYEKL. The CDR3 loop is CASRTHPDRDNSPLHF. Here the CDR3 DNA reads TGCGCCAGCAGGACCCACCCAGACAGGGATAATTCACCCCTCCACTTT.

The V gene is TRBV20-1, the J gene TRBJ1-3; D not certain. The V end was cut by 4 bases, the J end by 4 bases, with 5 bases between. The CDR3 is made up of 11 amino acids. Germline CDR1 DFQATT, CDR2 SNEGSKA (reference sequence). CDR3 DNA sequence: TGCAGTGCTACACAGGGAAACACCATATATTTT. Amino acids: CSATQGNTIYF.

J is TRBJ2-7 and V is TRBV29-1, with D possibly matching TRBD1 (7 bases). The V and J ends lost 4 bases and 3 bases respectively, with 13 bases between them. This CDR3 region has 13 residues. Germline V gives CDR1 SQVTM, CDR2 ANQGSEA. The DNA of the CDR3 is TGCAGCGTTGGGGGGGACAGCGGCTACGAGCAGTACTTC. Translated, it gives CSVGGDSGYEQYF.

The chain links TRBV5-1 to TRBJ2-1; 9 bases align to TRBD2. From germline, CDR1 is SGHRS and CDR2 YFSETQ. The CDR3 has 17 amino acids. V gave up 4 bases and J gave up 0 bases; unmatched junction bases: 8. The CDR3 reads CASSVAGDTSSYNEQFF. CDR3 nucleotides: TGCGCCAGCAGCGTAGCGGGGGACACTAGCTCCTACAATGAGCAGTTCTTC.

This sequence joins TRBV11-3 and TRBJ2-1; D might be TRBD1 (5 bases). The germline CDR1 and CDR2 sequences are SGHNT and YENEEA. This CDR3 is built from 14 residues. V was clipped by 1 base and J by 4 bases, with 8 bases between them. The CDR3 sequence is CASSLGQTYNEQFF. CDR3 DNA: TGTGCCAGCAGCTTAGGACAGACATACAATGAGCAGTTCTTC. Full variable domain (rest looked up from reference TRBV11-3 and TRBJ2-1): EAGVVQSPRYKIIEKKQPVAFWCNPISGHNTLYWYLQNLGQGPELLIRYENEEAVDDSQLPKDRFSAERLKGVDSTLKIQPAELGDSAVYLCASSLGQTYNEQFFGPGTRLTVL.

The V call is TRBV5-1, the J call TRBJ1-1; 9 bases are a match to TRBD1. CDR1 and CDR2 from the germline V gene are SGHRS and YFSETQ. The CDR3 is 15 amino acids. The V segment lost 1 base and the J segment 4 bases; nucleotides outside the gene matches: 5. For the CDR3, the DNA is TGCGCCAGCAGCTTGATCTCGACAGGGGGCACTGAAGCTTTCTTT. Translation: CASSLISTGGTEAFF.